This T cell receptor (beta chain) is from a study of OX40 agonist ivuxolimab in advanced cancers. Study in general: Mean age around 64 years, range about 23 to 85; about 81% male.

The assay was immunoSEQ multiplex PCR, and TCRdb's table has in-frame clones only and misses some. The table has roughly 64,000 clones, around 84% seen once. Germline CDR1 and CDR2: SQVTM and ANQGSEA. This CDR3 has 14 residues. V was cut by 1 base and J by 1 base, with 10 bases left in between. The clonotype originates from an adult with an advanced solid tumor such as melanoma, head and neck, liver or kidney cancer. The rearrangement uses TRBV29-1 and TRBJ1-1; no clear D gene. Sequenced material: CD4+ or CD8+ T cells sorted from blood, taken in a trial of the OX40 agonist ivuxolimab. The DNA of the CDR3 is TGCAGCGTTGAAGGGAGGCGGGCGAACACTGAAGCTTTCTTT. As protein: CSVEGRRANTEAFF.